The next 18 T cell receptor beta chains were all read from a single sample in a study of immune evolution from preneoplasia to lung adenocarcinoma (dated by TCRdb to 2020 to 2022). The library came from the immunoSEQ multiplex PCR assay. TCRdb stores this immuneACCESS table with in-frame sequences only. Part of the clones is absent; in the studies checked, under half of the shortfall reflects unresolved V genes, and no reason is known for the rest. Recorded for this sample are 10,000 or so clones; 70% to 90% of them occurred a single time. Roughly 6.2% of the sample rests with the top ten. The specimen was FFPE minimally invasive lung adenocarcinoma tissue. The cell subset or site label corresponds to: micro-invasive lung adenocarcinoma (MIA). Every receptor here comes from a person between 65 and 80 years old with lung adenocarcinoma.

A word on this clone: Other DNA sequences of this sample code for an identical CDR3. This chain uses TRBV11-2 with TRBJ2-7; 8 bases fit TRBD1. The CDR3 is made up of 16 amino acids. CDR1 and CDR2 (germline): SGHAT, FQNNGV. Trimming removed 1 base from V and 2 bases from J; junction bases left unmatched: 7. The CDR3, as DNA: TGTGCCAGCAGCTTAGTGACTGGACAGGGAACCTACGAGCAGTACTTC. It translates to CASSLVTGQGTYEQYF.

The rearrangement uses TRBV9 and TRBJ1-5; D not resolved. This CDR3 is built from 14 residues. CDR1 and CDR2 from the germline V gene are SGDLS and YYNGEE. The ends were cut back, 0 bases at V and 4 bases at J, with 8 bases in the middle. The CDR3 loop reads CASSVGPGNQPQHF. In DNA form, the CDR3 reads TGTGCCAGCAGCGTAGGCCCGGGGAATCAGCCCCAGCATTTT.

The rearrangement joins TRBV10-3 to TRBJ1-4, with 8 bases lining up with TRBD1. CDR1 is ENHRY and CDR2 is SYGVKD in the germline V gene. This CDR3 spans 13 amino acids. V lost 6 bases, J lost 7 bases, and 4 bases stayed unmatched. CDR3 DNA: TGTGCCATCAGCCTTGACAGGGGTGAAAAACTGTTTTTT. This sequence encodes CAISLDRGEKLFF.

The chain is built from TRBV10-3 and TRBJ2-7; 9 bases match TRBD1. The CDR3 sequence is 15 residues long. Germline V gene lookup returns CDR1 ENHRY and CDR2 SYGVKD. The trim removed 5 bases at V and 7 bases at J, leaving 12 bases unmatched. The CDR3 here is CAISRPGQGRGEQYF. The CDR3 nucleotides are TGTGCCATCAGTCGTCCGGGACAGGGCAGGGGGGAGCAGTACTTC.

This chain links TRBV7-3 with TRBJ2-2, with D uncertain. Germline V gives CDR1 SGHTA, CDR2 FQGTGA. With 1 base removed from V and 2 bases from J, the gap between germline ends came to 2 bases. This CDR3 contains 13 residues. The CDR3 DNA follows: TGTGCCAGCAGCTTAAAAAACACCGGGGAGCTGTTTTTT. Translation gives CASSLKNTGELFF.

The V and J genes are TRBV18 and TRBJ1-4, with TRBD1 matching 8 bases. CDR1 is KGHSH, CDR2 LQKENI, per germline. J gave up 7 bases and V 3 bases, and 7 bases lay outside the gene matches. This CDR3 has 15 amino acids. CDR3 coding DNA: TGTGCCAGCTCACCCATCGGACAGGGTTTTGAAAAACTGTTTTTT. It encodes CASSPIGQGFEKLFF.

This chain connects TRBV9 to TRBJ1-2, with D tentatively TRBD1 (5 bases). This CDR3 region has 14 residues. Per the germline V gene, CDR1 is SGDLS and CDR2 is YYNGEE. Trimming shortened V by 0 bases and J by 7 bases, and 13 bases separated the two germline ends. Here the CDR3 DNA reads TGTGCCAGCAGCGTAGCTTTTGGGGGGAGTGGCTACACCTTC. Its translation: CASSVAFGGSGYTF. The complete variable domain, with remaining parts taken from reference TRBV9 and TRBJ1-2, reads DSGVTQTPKHLITATGQRVTLRCSPRSGDLSVYWYQQSLDQGLQFLIQYYNGEERAKGNILERFSAQQFPDLHSELNLSSLELGDSALYFCASSVAFGGSGYTFGSGTRLTVV.

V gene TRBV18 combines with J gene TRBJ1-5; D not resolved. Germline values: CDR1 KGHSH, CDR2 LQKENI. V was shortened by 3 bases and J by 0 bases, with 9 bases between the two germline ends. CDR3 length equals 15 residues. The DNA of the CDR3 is TGTGCCAGCTCACCTGAATCTAATAGCAATCAGCCCCAGCATTTT. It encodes CASSPESNSNQPQHF.

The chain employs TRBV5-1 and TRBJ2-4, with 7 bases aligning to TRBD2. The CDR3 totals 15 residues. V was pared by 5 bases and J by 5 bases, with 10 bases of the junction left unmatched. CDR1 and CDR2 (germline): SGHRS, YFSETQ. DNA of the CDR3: TGCGCCAGCAGTTTGACTAGCAGGAACGAAAACATTCAGTACTTC. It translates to CASSLTSRNENIQYF.

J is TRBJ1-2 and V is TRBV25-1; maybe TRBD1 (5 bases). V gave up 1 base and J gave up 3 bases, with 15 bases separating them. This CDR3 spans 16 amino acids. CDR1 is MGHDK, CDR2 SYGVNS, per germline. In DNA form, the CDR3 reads TGTGCCAGCAGTGAATCTTTCCAGGGAACGTACTATGGCTACACCTTC. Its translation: CASSESFQGTYYGYTF.

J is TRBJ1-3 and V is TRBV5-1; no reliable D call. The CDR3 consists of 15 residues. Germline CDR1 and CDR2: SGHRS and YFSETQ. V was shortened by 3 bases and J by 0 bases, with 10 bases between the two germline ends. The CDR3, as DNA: TGCGCCAGCAGCTCAAGCCCGTACTCTGGAAACACCATATATTTT. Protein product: CASSSSPYSGNTIYF.

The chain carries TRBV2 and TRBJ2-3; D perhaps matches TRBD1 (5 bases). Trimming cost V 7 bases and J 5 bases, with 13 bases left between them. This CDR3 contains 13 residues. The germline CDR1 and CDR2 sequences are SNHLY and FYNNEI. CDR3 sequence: CASKGFQRDTQYF. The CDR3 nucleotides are TGTGCCAGCAAGGGGTTCCAAAGAGATACGCAGTATTTT.

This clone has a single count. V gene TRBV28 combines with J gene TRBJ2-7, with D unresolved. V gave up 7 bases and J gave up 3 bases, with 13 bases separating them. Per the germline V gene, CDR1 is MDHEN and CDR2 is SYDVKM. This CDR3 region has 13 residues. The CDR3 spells CASKSTGVYEQYF. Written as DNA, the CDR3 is TGTGCCAGCAAATCCACTGGGGTCTACGAGCAGTACTTC.

CDR3 sequence reads: CASSAGLAGINEQFF. CDR3 nucleotide sequence: TGTGCCAGCAGTGCGGGACTAGCGGGGATCAATGAGCAGTTCTTC. The chain has TRBV2 and TRBJ2-1, with 13 bases lining up with TRBD2. The CDR3 spans 15 residues. Germline values: CDR1 SNHLY, CDR2 FYNNEI. V trimming: 4 bases; J trimming: 6 bases; junction bases outside the gene matches: 3. The complete variable domain, with remaining parts taken from reference TRBV2 and TRBJ2-1, reads EPEVTQTPSHQVTQMGQEVILRCVPISNHLYFYWYRQILGQKVEFLVSFYNNEISEKSEIFDDQFSVERPDGSNFTLKIRSTKLEDSAMYFCASSAGLAGINEQFFGPGTRLTVL.

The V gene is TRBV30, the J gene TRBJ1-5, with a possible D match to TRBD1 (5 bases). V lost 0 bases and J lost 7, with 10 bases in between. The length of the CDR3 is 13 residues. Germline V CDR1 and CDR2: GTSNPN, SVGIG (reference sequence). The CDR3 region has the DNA TGTGCCTGGAGTGTAAAGGGGAACCAGCCCCAGCATTTT. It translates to CAWSVKGNQPQHF. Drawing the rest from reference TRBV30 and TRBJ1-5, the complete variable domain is SQTIHQWPATLVQPVGSPLSLECTVEGTSNPNLYWYRQAAGRGLQLLFYSVGIGQISSEVPQNLSASRPQDRQFILSSKKLLLSDSGFYLCAWSVKGNQPQHFGDGTRLSIL.

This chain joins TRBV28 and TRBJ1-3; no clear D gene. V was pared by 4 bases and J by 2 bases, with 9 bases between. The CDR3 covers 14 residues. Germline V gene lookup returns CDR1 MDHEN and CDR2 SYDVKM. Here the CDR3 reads CASSSRATGNTIYF. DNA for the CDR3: TGTGCCAGCAGTTCAAGGGCTACTGGAAACACCATATATTTT.

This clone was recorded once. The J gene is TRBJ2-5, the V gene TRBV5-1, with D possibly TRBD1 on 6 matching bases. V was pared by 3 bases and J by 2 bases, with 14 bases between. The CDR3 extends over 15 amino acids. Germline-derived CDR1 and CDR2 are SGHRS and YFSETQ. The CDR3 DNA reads TGCGCCAGCAGCTCAGGGGACCTTCTTCAAGAGACCCAGTACTTC. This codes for CASSSGDLLQETQYF.

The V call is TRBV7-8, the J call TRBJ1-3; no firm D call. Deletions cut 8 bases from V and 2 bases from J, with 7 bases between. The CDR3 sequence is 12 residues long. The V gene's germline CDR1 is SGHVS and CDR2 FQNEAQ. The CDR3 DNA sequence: TGTGCCAGCTCAGGAGCTGGAAACACCATATATTTT. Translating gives CASSGAGNTIYF.